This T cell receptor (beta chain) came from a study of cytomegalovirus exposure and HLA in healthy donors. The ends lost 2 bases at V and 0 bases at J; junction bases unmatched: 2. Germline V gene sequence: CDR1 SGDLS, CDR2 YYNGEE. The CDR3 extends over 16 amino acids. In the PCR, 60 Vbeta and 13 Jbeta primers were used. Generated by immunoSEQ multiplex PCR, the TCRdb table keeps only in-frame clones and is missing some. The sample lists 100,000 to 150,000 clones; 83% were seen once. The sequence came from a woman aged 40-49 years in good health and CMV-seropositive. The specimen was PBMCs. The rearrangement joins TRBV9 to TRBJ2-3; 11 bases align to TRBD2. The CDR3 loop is CASSVWTSGSTDTQYF. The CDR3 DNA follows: TGTGCCAGCAGCGTCTGGACTAGCGGGAGCACAGATACGCAGTATTTT.